The TCR beta chain described here comes from a study of T cell changes during pregnancy in multiple sclerosis. Germline V CDR1 and CDR2: SGHVS, FNYEAQ. Trimming at V came to 5 bases and at J to 2 bases, leaving 8 bases not matched to a gene. The CDR3 has 16 amino acids. Sequenced by immunoSEQ multiplex PCR; TCRdb stores in-frame clones only, minus some. The repertoire holds 30,000 or so clones, with 85% to 90% as singletons. The V gene is TRBV7-6, the J gene TRBJ2-1; 8 bases map to TRBD2. The clonotype originates from a female donor with multiple sclerosis, enrolled in a pregnancy study. This sample comprised CD4+ T cells from peripheral blood mononuclear cells, obtained in the second trimester of pregnancy. The CDR3 DNA sequence: TGTGCCAGCAGCCCCCGGGAGGGCGGCCCCTACAATGAGCAGTTCTTC. This sequence encodes CASSPREGGPYNEQFF.